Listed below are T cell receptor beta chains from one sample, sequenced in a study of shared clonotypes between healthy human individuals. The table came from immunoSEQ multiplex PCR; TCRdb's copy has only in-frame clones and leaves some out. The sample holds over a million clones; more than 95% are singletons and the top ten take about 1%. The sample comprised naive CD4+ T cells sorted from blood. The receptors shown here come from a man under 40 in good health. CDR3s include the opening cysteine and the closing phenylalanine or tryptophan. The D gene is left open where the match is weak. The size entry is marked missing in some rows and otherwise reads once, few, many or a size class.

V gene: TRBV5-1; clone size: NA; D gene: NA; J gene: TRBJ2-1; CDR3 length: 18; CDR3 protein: CASSFGLGIRSSYNEQFF; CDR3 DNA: TGCGCCAGCAGCTTCGGTCTTGGGATCAGAAGCTCCTACAATGAGCAGTTCTTC
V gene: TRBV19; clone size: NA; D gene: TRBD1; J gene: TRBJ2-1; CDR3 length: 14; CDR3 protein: CASHRDRVYNEQFF; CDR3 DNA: TGTGCCAGTCATCGGGACAGAGTGTACAATGAGCAGTTCTTC
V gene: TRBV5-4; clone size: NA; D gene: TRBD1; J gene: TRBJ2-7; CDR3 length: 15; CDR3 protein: CASSLGDRGPYEQYF; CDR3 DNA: TGTGCCAGCAGCTTGGGGGACAGGGGCCCATACGAGCAGTACTTC
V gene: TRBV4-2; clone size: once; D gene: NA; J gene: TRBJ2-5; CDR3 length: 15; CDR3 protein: CASSQGSGPGETQYF; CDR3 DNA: TGTGCCAGCAGCCAAGGGTCCGGCCCGGGGGAGACCCAGTACTTC
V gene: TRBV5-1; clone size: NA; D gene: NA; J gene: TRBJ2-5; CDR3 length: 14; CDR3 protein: CASSRTGSEGTQYF; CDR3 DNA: TGCGCCAGCAGTCGTACCGGGTCCGAAGGGACCCAGTACTTC
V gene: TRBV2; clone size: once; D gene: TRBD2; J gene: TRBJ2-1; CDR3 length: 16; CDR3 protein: CASSETSGRIGNEQFF; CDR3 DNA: TGTGCCAGCAGTGAGACTAGCGGGAGAATCGGCAATGAGCAGTTCTTC
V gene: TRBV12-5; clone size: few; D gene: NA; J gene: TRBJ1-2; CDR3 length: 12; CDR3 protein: CASGFIDYGYTF; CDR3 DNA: TGTGCTAGTGGTTTCATCGACTATGGCTACACCTTC
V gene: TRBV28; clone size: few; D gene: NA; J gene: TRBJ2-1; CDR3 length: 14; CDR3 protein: CASSLASVYNEQFF; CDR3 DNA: TGTGCCAGCAGTTTGGCTAGCGTTTACAATGAGCAGTTCTTC
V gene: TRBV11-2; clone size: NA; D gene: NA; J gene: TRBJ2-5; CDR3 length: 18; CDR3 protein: CASSLDLAFVNNRETQYF; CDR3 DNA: TGTGCCAGCAGCTTAGATCTAGCGTTCGTCAACAATCGAGAGACCCAGTACTTC
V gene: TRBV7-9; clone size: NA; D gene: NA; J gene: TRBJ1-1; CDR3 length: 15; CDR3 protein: CASSAGIDPNTEAFF; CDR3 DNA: TGTGCCAGCAGCGCAGGGATTGACCCGAACACTGAAGCTTTCTTT
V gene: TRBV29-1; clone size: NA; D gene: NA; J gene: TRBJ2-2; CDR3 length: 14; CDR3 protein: CSVRRDGFTGELFF; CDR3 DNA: TGCAGCGTTCGTAGGGACGGGTTCACCGGGGAGCTGTTTTTT
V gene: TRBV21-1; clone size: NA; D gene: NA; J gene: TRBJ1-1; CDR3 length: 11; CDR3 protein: CASSRDTEAFF; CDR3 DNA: TGTGCCAGCAGCAGGGACACTGAAGCTTTCTTT
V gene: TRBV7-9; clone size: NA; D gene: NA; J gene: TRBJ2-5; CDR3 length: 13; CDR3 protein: CANSDSQRETQYF; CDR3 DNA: TGTGCCAACTCGGACAGTCAGCGTGAGACCCAGTACTTC
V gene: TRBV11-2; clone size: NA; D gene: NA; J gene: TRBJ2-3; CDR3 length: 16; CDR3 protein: CASSLIKRRGTDTQYF; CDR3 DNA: TGTGCCAGCAGCTTAATCAAGAGGCGTGGCACAGATACGCAGTATTTT
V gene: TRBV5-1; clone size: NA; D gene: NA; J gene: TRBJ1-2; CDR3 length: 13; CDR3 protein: CASSLTGRDGYTF; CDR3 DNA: TGCGCCAGCAGCTTGACAGGGAGGGATGGCTACACCTTC
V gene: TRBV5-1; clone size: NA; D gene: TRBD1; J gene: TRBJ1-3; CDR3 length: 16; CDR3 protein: CASSLGDRSSGNTIYF; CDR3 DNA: TGCGCCAGCAGCTTGGGGGACAGGAGCTCTGGAAACACCATATATTTT
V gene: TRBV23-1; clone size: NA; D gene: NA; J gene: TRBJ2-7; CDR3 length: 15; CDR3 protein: CASSQRTAQAYEQYF; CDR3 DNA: TGCGCCAGCAGTCAAAGGACAGCCCAGGCCTACGAGCAGTACTTC
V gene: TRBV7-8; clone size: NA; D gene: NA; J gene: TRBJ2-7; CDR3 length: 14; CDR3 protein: CASSLEGTLYEQYF; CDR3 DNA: TGTGCCAGCAGCTTAGAAGGCACCCTCTACGAGCAGTACTTC
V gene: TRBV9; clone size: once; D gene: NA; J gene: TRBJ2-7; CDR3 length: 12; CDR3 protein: CASSVVGGEQYF; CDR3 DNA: TGTGCCAGCAGCGTAGTCGGCGGCGAGCAGTACTTC
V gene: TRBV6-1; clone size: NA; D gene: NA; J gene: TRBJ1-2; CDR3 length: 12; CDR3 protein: CASSRRQDGYTF; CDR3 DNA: TGTGCCAGCAGTAGAAGACAGGATGGCTACACCTTC
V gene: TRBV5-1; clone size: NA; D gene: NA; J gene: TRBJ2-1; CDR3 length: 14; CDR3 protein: CASSPEPTYNEQFF; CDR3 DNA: TGCGCCAGCAGCCCTGAACCTACCTACAATGAGCAGTTCTTC
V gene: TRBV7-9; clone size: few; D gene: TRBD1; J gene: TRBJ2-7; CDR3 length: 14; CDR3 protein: CASSFRDSSYEQYF; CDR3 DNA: TGTGCCAGCAGCTTCCGGGACAGCTCCTACGAGCAGTACTTC
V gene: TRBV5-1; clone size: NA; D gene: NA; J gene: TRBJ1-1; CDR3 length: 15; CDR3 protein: CASSFTGTPNTEAFF; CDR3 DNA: TGCGCCAGCAGCTTCACCGGGACACCGAACACTGAAGCTTTCTTT
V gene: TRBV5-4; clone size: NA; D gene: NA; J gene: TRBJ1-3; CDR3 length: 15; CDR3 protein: CASSLADGSGNTIYF; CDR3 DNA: TGTGCCAGCAGCTTGGCCGATGGCTCTGGAAACACCATATATTTT
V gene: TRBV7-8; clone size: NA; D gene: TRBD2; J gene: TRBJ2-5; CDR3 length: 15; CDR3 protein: CASSFSSGIQETQYF; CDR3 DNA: TGTGCCAGCAGCTTCTCTAGCGGGATCCAAGAGACCCAGTACTTC
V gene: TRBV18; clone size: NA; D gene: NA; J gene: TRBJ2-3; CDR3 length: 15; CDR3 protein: CASSVNLAAEDTQYF; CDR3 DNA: TGTGCCAGCTCGGTAAATCTTGCCGCCGAGGATACGCAGTATTTT
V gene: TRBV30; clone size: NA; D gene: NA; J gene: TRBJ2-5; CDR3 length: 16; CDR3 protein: CAWSQLWGRSQETQYF; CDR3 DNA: TGTGCCTGGAGTCAACTTTGGGGGAGATCCCAAGAGACCCAGTACTTC
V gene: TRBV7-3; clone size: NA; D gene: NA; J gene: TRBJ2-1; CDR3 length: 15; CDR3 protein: CASSLSVSPLNEQFF; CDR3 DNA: TGTGCCAGCAGCTTATCGGTTAGCCCTCTCAATGAGCAGTTCTTC
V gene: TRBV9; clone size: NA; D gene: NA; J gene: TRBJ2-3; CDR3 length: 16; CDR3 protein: CASSVAIDFRPDTQYF; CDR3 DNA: TGTGCCAGCAGCGTAGCTATAGATTTTCGCCCAGATACGCAGTATTTT
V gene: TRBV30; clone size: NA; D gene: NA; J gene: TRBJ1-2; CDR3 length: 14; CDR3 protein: CAWSLVEGRNGYTF; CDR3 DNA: TGTGCCTGGAGTCTAGTAGAGGGGAGGAATGGCTACACCTTC
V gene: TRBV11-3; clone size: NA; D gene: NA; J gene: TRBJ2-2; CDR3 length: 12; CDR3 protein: CASSFGSGELFF; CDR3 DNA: TGTGCCAGCAGCTTCGGGTCCGGGGAGCTGTTTTTT
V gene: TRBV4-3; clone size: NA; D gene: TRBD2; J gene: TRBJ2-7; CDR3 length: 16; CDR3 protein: CASSQDAGRDLYEQYF; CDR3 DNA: TGCGCCAGCAGCCAAGATGCAGGGAGGGACCTCTACGAGCAGTACTTC
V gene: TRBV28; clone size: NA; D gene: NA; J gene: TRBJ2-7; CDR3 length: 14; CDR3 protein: CASSSPANLYEQYF; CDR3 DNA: TGTGCCAGCAGTTCCCCCGCGAATCTCTACGAGCAGTACTTC
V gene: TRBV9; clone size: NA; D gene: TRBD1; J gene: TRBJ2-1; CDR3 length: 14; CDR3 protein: CASSVLGQADEQFF; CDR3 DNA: TGTGCCAGCAGCGTATTGGGACAGGCCGATGAGCAGTTCTTC
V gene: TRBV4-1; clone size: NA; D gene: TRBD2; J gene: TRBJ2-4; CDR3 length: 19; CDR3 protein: CASSQASTSGREAKNIQYF; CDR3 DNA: TGCGCCAGCAGCCAAGCGTCGACTAGCGGGAGGGAAGCCAAAAACATTCAGTACTTC